Following are 32 T cell receptor beta chains from one sample sequenced in a study of cytomegalovirus exposure and HLA in healthy donors. Vbeta (60) and Jbeta (13) primers were used in the PCR. Sequencing used immunoSEQ multiplex PCR; TCRdb keeps in-frame clones, though not all of them. The sample yields some 150,000 clones, roughly 80% seen once. Sequencing was carried out using PBMCs. These receptors were taken from a man aged 40-49 years in good health and CMV-seronegative.

V usage is TRBV10-2 and J usage is TRBJ1-2, with 9 bases identical to TRBD1. Germline CDR1 is WSHSY and CDR2 is SAAADI. The length of the CDR3 is 16 residues. V gave up 4 bases and J gave up 4 bases; unmatched junction bases: 10. The CDR3 sequence is CASSGSGTGNLYGYTF. CDR3 nucleotides: TGCGCCAGCAGTGGGTCCGGGACAGGGAACCTCTATGGCTACACCTTC.

In its sample, this clone was seen a few times. The chain carries TRBV5-5 and TRBJ1-3, with D possibly matching TRBD1 (5 bases). Germline V gene lookup returns CDR1 SGHKS and CDR2 YYEKEE (reference sequence). Trimming removed 4 bases from V and 4 bases from J, with 12 bases in between. The CDR3 runs 14 residues. This CDR3 is CASSPGHFGNTIYF. In DNA, the CDR3 is TGTGCCAGCAGCCCCGGACACTTCGGAAACACCATATATTTT.

V gene TRBV6-5 combines with J gene TRBJ1-2, with 8 nucleotides matching TRBD1. After removal of 6 bases from V and 8 bases from J, the junction contained 11 bases not matched to a gene. The CDR3 spans 14 residues. Germline CDR1 reads MNHEY; CDR2 reads SVGAGI. CDR3 bases: TGTGCCAGCAGCTCCCCCCGGACAGGGATCGGCTACACCTTC. Its protein is CASSSPRTGIGYTF.

CDR3 nucleotides: TGTGCCAGTAGTGGCCCAAGGGACAGGGCACGAGAGACCCAGTACTTC. Amino acid sequence: CASSGPRDRARETQYF. The gene calls are TRBV19 and TRBJ2-5; 9 nucleotides match TRBD1. Germline CDR1 LNHDA, CDR2 SQIVND (reference sequence). With V trimmed by 5 bases and J by 4 bases, 11 bases remained unmatched. This CDR3 region has 16 residues.

Here the CDR3 reads CAAGRETQYF. The CDR3 DNA reads as TGTGCCGCGGGGCGGGAGACCCAGTACTTC. The chain combines TRBV5-6 with TRBJ2-5, with D possibly matching TRBD2 (6 bases). Germline lookup yields CDR1 SGHDT and CDR2 YYEEEE. V lost 10 bases, J lost 5 bases, and 9 bases lay in between. CDR3 size: 10 residues. The full variable domain, its missing parts supplied by reference TRBV5-6 and TRBJ2-5, is DAGVTQSPTHLIKTRGQQVTLRCSPKSGHDTVSWYQQALGQGPQFIFQYYEEEERQRGNFPDRFSGHQFPNYSSELNVNALLLGDSALYLCAAGRETQYFGPGTRLLVL.

The chain links TRBV5-1 to TRBJ2-3; possible D gene TRBD2, 5 bases. Trimming left V 4 bases short and J 9 bases short, with 12 bases between. Germline V gives CDR1 SGHRS, CDR2 YFSETQ. There are 12 residues in the CDR3. The CDR3 region is CASSADYLTQYF. The CDR3 DNA sequence: TGCGCCAGCAGCGCAGACTATTTGACGCAGTATTTT.

J is TRBJ2-5 and V is TRBV6-6; the match to TRBD1 covers 8 bases. V trimming: 5 bases; J trimming: 11 bases; junction bases outside the gene matches: 4. Germline-derived CDR1 and CDR2 are MNHNY and SVGAGI (reference sequence). The CDR3 is 11 residues long. Here the CDR3 reads CASSPDRGQYF. The CDR3 nucleotides read TGTGCCAGCAGTCCCGACAGGGGTCAGTACTTC.

The V gene is TRBV5-4, the J gene TRBJ2-7; D perhaps matches TRBD2 (6 bases). Germline V gives CDR1 SGHNT, CDR2 YYREEE (reference sequence). The CDR3 sequence is 15 residues long. The V and J ends lost 2 bases and 0 bases respectively, with 12 bases between them. CDR3 protein: CASSFGGVSSYEQYF. The CDR3 DNA follows: TGTGCCAGCAGCTTCGGCGGGGTTAGCTCCTACGAGCAGTACTTC.

The V call is TRBV6-1, the J call TRBJ1-3, with 10 bases lining up with TRBD1. Germline V gene sequence: CDR1 MNHNS, CDR2 SASEGT. This CDR3 region has 15 residues. Trimming at V came to 6 bases and at J to 6 bases, leaving 8 bases not matched to a gene. This CDR3 is CASRPPGQGLNTIYF. CDR3 nucleotides: TGTGCCAGCAGGCCACCGGGACAGGGGTTAAACACCATATATTTT.

The rearrangement joins TRBV6-4 to TRBJ2-3; 10 bases are a match to TRBD2. Per germline, CDR1 MRHNA and CDR2 SNTAGT. CDR3 length: 15 amino acids. J gave up 3 bases and V 6 bases, and 6 bases lay outside the gene matches. DNA of the CDR3: TGTGCCAGCAGCCCACTAGCGGGGCGAACAGATACGCAGTATTTT. It specifies CASSPLAGRTDTQYF.

The gene calls are TRBV9 and TRBJ2-3; TRBD2 matches at 11 bases. V was clipped by 2 bases and J by 4 bases; unmatched bases: 3. The CDR3 contains 15 residues. Per germline, CDR1 SGDLS and CDR2 YYNGEE. In DNA form, the CDR3 reads TGTGCCAGCAGCGTTAGCGGGGGGGCCGCAGATACGCAGTATTTT. This sequence encodes CASSVSGGAADTQYF.

The rearrangement joins TRBV4-1 to TRBJ1-3; D remains unclear. This CDR3 contains 15 residues. The germline V gene has CDR1 MGHRA and CDR2 YSYEKL. Trimming cost V 0 bases and J 0 bases, with 6 bases left between them. The CDR3 loop reads CASSQERLSGNTIYF. CDR3 nucleotides: TGCGCCAGCAGCCAAGAGAGACTCTCTGGAAACACCATATATTTT.

The V call is TRBV6-1, the J call TRBJ2-1, with a tentative D call TRBD2 (5 bases). From germline, CDR1 is MNHNS and CDR2 SASEGT. The CDR3 runs 15 residues. Trimming took 8 bases from V and 12 from J, leaving 26 bases between them. The CDR3 reads CASSSDGRAGWGQFF. Here the CDR3 DNA reads TGTGCCAGCTCAAGTGACGGAAGGGCGGGTTGGGGGCAGTTCTTC.

The chain uses TRBV19 and TRBJ1-1; 10 positions match TRBD1. Germline V gives CDR1 LNHDA, CDR2 SQIVND (reference sequence). V gave up 6 bases and J gave up 6 bases; unmatched junction bases: 7. This CDR3 region has 14 residues. The CDR3 nucleotides are TGTGCCAGTAGGCAGTTGGGACAGGGGTCTGAAGCTTTCTTT. Its translation is CASRQLGQGSEAFF.

The J gene is TRBJ1-5, the V gene TRBV27; a weak D match, TRBD1 (5 bases). Trimming removed 4 bases at V and 3 bases at J, with 10 bases between. CDR3 length: 14 residues. Germline CDR1 is MNHEY and CDR2 is SMNVEV (reference sequence). CDR3 loop: CASSWGSNNQPQHF. The CDR3 DNA reads as TGTGCCAGCAGTTGGGGCAGCAACAATCAGCCCCAGCATTTT.

V and J are TRBV7-8 and TRBJ2-7; D perhaps matches TRBD1 (5 bases). The CDR3 contains 14 residues. V was clipped by 5 bases and J by 2 bases, with 13 bases between them. Looked up from germline, CDR1 is SGHVS and CDR2 is FQNEAQ. The CDR3 DNA reads as TGTGCCAGCAGCCTGGGCATAGGGGCCTACGAGCAGTACTTC. Protein product: CASSLGIGAYEQYF.

This clone was recorded only once. This sequence joins TRBV6-5 and TRBJ2-7; D is possibly TRBD1 (6 bases). The CDR3 contains 14 residues. Germline V gives CDR1 MNHEY, CDR2 SVGAGI. V dropped 2 bases and J dropped 9 bases, with 17 bases sitting between them. The CDR3 sequence: CASSYTDSRDGQYF. In nucleotides, the CDR3 is TGTGCCAGCAGTTACACGGACAGTAGAGACGGGCAGTACTTC.

The genes are TRBV9 and TRBJ2-5, with 7 positions matching TRBD1. The V and J ends lost 4 bases and 1 base, in that order; junction bases with no gene match: 4. This CDR3 has 14 residues. The germline gives CDR1 SGDLS, CDR2 YYNGEE. CDR3 DNA sequence: TGTGCCAGCAGCTCCCGGGACAGCCAAGAGACCCAGTACTTC. As protein: CASSSRDSQETQYF.

The table lists this clone with a few counts. This chain joins TRBV27 and TRBJ1-6; no reliable D call. The CDR3 is made up of 12 amino acids. Germline lookup yields CDR1 MNHEY and CDR2 SMNVEV (reference sequence). V lost 2 bases and J 8 bases, leaving 4 bases between the germline ends. CDR3 residues: CASSLQDSPLHF. DNA of the CDR3: TGTGCCAGCAGTTTACAGGATTCACCCCTCCACTTT.

This clone was detected only a few times. J is TRBJ2-3 and V is TRBV7-2, with 8 positions matching TRBD2. CDR1 and CDR2 from the germline V gene are SGHTA and FQGNSA. This CDR3 has 15 residues. J gave up 2 bases and V 4 bases, and 5 bases lay outside the gene matches. CDR3 nucleotides: TGTGCCAGCAGCTCCGGCGGGGGGACCACAGATACGCAGTATTTT. Protein product: CASSSGGGTTDTQYF.

This clone was seen once. V is TRBV6-5 and J is TRBJ1-5; no reliable D call. CDR3 length: 13 residues. Germline CDR1 and CDR2: MNHEY and SVGAGI. V was cut by 2 bases and J by 5 bases, with 7 bases left in between. CDR3 DNA sequence: TGTGCCAGCAGTTACGGCCCCCATCAGCCCCAGCATTTT. This translates into CASSYGPHQPQHF.

The CDR3 bases are TGTGCCAGCAGCGTAGGGGTACGGGGGAACACTGAAGCTTTCTTT. It yields the protein CASSVGVRGNTEAFF. The V call is TRBV9, the J call TRBJ1-1, with D hard to call. With 0 bases removed from V and 1 base from J, the gap between germline ends came to 10 bases. Germline loops: CDR1 SGDLS, CDR2 YYNGEE. The length of the CDR3 is 15 residues.

The rearrangement joins TRBV7-9 to TRBJ1-3, with a tentative D call TRBD1 (5 bases). This CDR3 comprises 16 residues. V lost 5 bases, J lost 4 bases, and 18 bases lay in between. Germline V gene lookup returns CDR1 SEHNR and CDR2 FQNEAQ (reference sequence). The DNA for the CDR3 is TGTGCCAGCAGCCCCCGAGGGGAGGGGCGCGGAAACACCATATATTTT. Protein: CASSPRGEGRGNTIYF.

The V call is TRBV6-5, the J call TRBJ2-5; 9 bases fit TRBD1. The assigned J gene may be wrong: the sequence end matches TRBJ2-7 better. Germline loops: CDR1 MNHEY, CDR2 SVGAGI. This CDR3 region has 14 residues. The CDR3 reads CASSYTGGRYEQYF. CDR3 DNA: TGTGCCAGCAGTTACACAGGGGGCAGGTACGAGCAGTACTTC.

The V and J genes are TRBV7-9 and TRBJ2-1; D remains unclear. Germline V lookup: CDR1 SEHNR, CDR2 FQNEAQ (reference sequence). CDR3 length: 17 residues. The V and J ends lost 0 bases and 0 bases respectively, with 12 bases between them. The chain's CDR3 is CASSLAHSLFSYNEQFF. The CDR3 region has the DNA TGTGCCAGCAGCTTAGCGCACTCCCTGTTCTCCTACAATGAGCAGTTCTTC.

The rearrangement joins TRBV7-9 to TRBJ2-2; TRBD1 matches at 7 bases. The V gene end was trimmed by 5 bases and the J gene end by 2 bases; junction bases not matched to a gene: 5. The CDR3 loop spans 15 amino acids. The germline CDR1 and CDR2 sequences are SEHNR and FQNEAQ (reference sequence). This CDR3 is CASSHRQGNTGELFF. The DNA for the CDR3 is TGTGCCAGCAGCCATCGACAGGGTAACACCGGGGAGCTGTTTTTT.

This clone was counted a few times. The CDR3 DNA reads TGTGCCAGCAGCAGAAGACAGAACACTGAAGCTTTCTTT. Translating it yields CASSRRQNTEAFF. V gene TRBV5-4 combines with J gene TRBJ1-1; D unclear. Trimming removed 4 bases from V and 1 base from J, with 8 bases in between. There are 13 residues in the CDR3. Germline V gene lookup returns CDR1 SGHNT and CDR2 YYREEE (reference sequence).

J is TRBJ1-1 and V is TRBV27, with 7 bases lining up with TRBD1. The germline gives CDR1 MNHEY, CDR2 SMNVEV (reference sequence). This CDR3 is built from 13 residues. Losses at the gene ends were 8 bases for V and 5 bases for J; bases not matched to a gene: 8. CDR3 coding DNA: TGTGCCAGCGGAGAGGGGGCATGGACTGAAGCTTTCTTT. Its translation: CASGEGAWTEAFF.

The V gene is TRBV2, the J gene TRBJ1-1; D is perhaps TRBD1 (5 bases). Germline CDR1 SNHLY, CDR2 FYNNEI. The CDR3 totals 16 residues. The V gene lost 2 bases and the J gene lost 6 bases, with 19 bases spanning the gap. CDR3 in amino acids: CASSEQGGGFSAEAFF. CDR3 DNA: TGTGCCAGCAGTGAACAAGGCGGGGGTTTTAGCGCTGAAGCTTTCTTT. The complete variable domain, with remaining parts taken from reference TRBV2 and TRBJ1-1, reads EPEVTQTPSHQVTQMGQEVILRCVPISNHLYFYWYRQILGQKVEFLVSFYNNEISEKSEIFDDQFSVERPDGSNFTLKIRSTKLEDSAMYFCASSEQGGGFSAEAFFGQGTRLTVV.

This chain links TRBV7-2 with TRBJ1-1, with 8 bases aligning to TRBD1. Germline V CDR1 and CDR2: SGHTA, FQGNSA. The V gene end was trimmed by 5 bases and the J gene end by 2 bases; junction bases not matched to a gene: 10. CDR3 size: 16 residues. The CDR3 bases are TGTGCCAGCAGCCTGATATCAGGGGGCAGTAACACTGAAGCTTTCTTT. Its protein product is CASSLISGGSNTEAFF.

The table lists this clone with a count of one. The chain uses TRBV9 and TRBJ1-1; 8 bases are a match to TRBD1. CDR3 size: 17 residues. Losses at the gene ends were 4 bases for V and 1 base for J; bases not matched to a gene: 12. Looked up from germline, CDR1 is SGDLS and CDR2 is YYNGEE. In nucleotides, the CDR3 is TGTGCCAGCAGCAGGACAGGGATCCTTTCCCCGAACACTGAAGCTTTCTTT. The encoded protein is CASSRTGILSPNTEAFF.

In nucleotides, the CDR3 is TGTGCCACCGGGAACACTGAAGCTTTCTTT. Protein product: CATGNTEAFF. This sequence joins TRBV11-2 and TRBJ1-1; D unclear. CDR1 SGHAT and CDR2 FQNNGV come from the germline V gene. The CDR3 sequence is 10 residues long. With 10 bases removed from V and 1 base from J, the gap between germline ends came to 4 bases.